Sequencing of this T cell receptor (beta chain) was carried out in a study of CXCR3-negative and CXCR3-positive naive CD8 T cells. Study-level background: Across all libraries, TRB reads numbered some 140 million, with about 1.5 +/- 0.3 million in each library. Study findings and constraints: The TRBV-TRBJ usage of naive CXCR3-negative and CXCR3-positive cells was similar, but that of memory cells differed. High diversity, comparable across both naive subsets, contrasted with much lower diversity in memory CD8+ cells.

The TRB cDNA libraries were prepared by 5' RACE with UMI labels. TCRdb reprocessed the 5' RACE reads and keeps a single row for each CDR3 protein, giving no DNA. The data show under 45,000 distinct CDR3 sequences, and the top ten clones hold 14% to 15%. To note about this clonotype: Its antigen is undetermined.

The V gene's germline CDR1 is MNHNY and CDR2 SVGAGI (reference sequence). The CDR3 sequence is 13 residues long. What was sequenced was memory CD8+ T cells from blood. The clonotype comes from a human donor in good health. Some clones in this sample may be carry-over from other donors' samples. V usage is TRBV6-6 and J usage is TRBJ1-1; TCRdb lists TRBD1, though no DNA is available to test this call. Here the CDR3 reads CASSDSENTEAFF.